The rows below give T cell receptor beta chains drawn from one sample of a study of cytomegalovirus exposure and HLA in healthy donors. Profiling relied on immunoSEQ multiplex PCR, and the TCRdb table lists in-frame clones only, not all of them. The sample lists more than 70,000 clones; around 74% were seen once. The source material was PBMCs. The origin of the receptors is a boy aged 5-17 years in good health and CMV-seronegative. Each CDR3 is given with its conserved first and last residue. A D gene is named only where the DNA matches it firmly. Clone size, where shown, is once, few, many, or a class for clones that have expanded.

J,size,D,V,CDR3,DNA
TRBJ2-7,-,-,TRBV5-1,CASTPGQGEQYF,TGCGCCAGCACCCCAGGCCAGGGCGAGCAGTACTTC
TRBJ1-4,few,TRBD1,TRBV5-1,CASSLTGGTNEKLFF,TGCGCCAGCAGCCTGACAGGGGGAACTAATGAAAAACTGTTTTTT
TRBJ1-2,-,TRBD1,TRBV29-1,CSVEERSTGGHGYTF,TGCAGCGTTGAAGAAAGGTCAACAGGGGGCCATGGCTACACCTTC
TRBJ2-5,-,TRBD1,TRBV18,CASSPLFGTGQETQYF,TGTGCCAGCTCACCTCTCTTCGGGACAGGACAAGAGACCCAGTACTTC
TRBJ1-2,-,TRBD1,TRBV28,CAIEQGDYGYTF,TGTGCCATTGAACAGGGGGACTATGGCTACACCTTC
TRBJ1-1,-,TRBD1,TRBV2,CASREQGFTEAFF,TGTGCCAGCAGGGAACAGGGGTTCACTGAAGCTTTCTTT
TRBJ2-7,-,-,TRBV7-7,CASSPTTRTEQYF,TGTGCTAGCAGCCCAACGACACGTACCGAGCAGTACTTC
TRBJ2-7,-,TRBD1,TRBV7-2,CASSSGQGPYEQYF,TGTGCCAGCAGCTCGGGACAGGGCCCCTACGAGCAGTACTTC
TRBJ2-1,-,-,TRBV7-9,CASSLEVGYNEQFF,TGTGCCAGCAGCTTAGAAGTCGGTTACAATGAGCAGTTCTTC
TRBJ1-5,-,TRBD1,TRBV9,CASSVSGGRQPQHF,TGTGCCAGCAGCGTCTCAGGGGGCAGGCAGCCCCAGCATTTT
TRBJ2-7,-,-,TRBV30,CAWSVTGTYEQYF,TGTGCCTGGAGTGTAACGGGGACCTACGAGCAGTACTTC
TRBJ1-1,-,TRBD1,TRBV6-4,CASSRTGGSTEAFF,TGTGCCAGCAGCCGAACAGGGGGGAGCACTGAAGCTTTCTTT
TRBJ1-2,-,-,TRBV7-8,CASSLVSEQGFGYTF,TGTGCCAGCAGCTTAGTGTCCGAACAGGGATTCGGCTACACCTTC
TRBJ1-1,-,-,TRBV13,CASSSEEGWAFF,TGTGCCAGCAGCTCCGAGGAGGGGTGGGCTTTCTTT
TRBJ2-1,-,TRBD2,TRBV9,CASSAQSGKNEQFF,TGTGCCAGCAGCGCCCAGAGCGGGAAAAATGAGCAGTTCTTC
TRBJ2-7,-,-,TRBV28,CASGGRDVTYEQYF,TGTGCCAGCGGAGGGCGGGACGTCACCTACGAGCAGTACTTC
TRBJ2-3,once,-,TRBV7-9,CASSLTYLSTDTQYF,TGTGCCAGCAGCTTAACCTATCTTAGCACAGATACGCAGTATTTT
TRBJ2-2,-,TRBD1,TRBV14,CASSQEYRGNTGELFF,TGTGCCAGCAGCCAAGAGTACAGGGGCAACACCGGGGAGCTGTTTTTT
TRBJ1-4,-,-,TRBV19,CASSPQGEKLFF,TGTGCCAGTAGTCCGCAGGGGGAAAAACTGTTTTTT
TRBJ1-6,-,TRBD1,TRBV7-2,CASSLDRANSPLHF,TGTGCCAGCAGCTTGGACAGGGCAAATTCACCCCTCCACTTT
TRBJ1-5,once,-,TRBV7-9,CASSSSQDQPQHF,TGTGCCAGCAGCTCATCACAGGATCAGCCCCAGCATTTT
TRBJ1-2,-,TRBD1,TRBV29-1,CSVQDRGYGYTF,TGCAGCGTCCAAGACAGGGGTTATGGCTACACCTTC
TRBJ2-6,-,TRBD1,TRBV25-1,CARKGTGASGANVLTF,TGTGCCAGAAAGGGGACAGGGGCGTCTGGGGCCAACGTCCTGACTTTC
TRBJ2-1,-,-,TRBV7-2,CASSLESSGPSSYNEQFF,TGTGCCAGCAGCTTAGAGTCCAGCGGGCCCAGCTCCTACAATGAGCAGTTCTTC
TRBJ2-1,-,TRBD1,TRBV5-1,CASSLDRDSLFF,TGCGCCAGCAGCTTGGACCGGGACAGCCTGTTCTTC